These T cell receptor beta chains were read from a single sample in a study of blood T cell repertoires in COVID-19. The data were produced by immunoSEQ multiplex PCR, yet TCRdb's version contains in-frame clones alone and is incomplete. The sample contains around 180,000 clones, roughly 84% of which appear only once. The sequencing input was peripheral blood. These receptors all come from a man older than 75 with COVID-19, enrolled during active disease. Each CDR3 is given with its conserved first and last residue. The order of the fields is D gene, V gene, CDR3 protein. The D gene is left open where the match is weak.

d_call: TRBD2
v_call: TRBV5-1
cdr3_aa: CASSLGQGAGGNEQYF

d_call: TRBD1
v_call: TRBV5-6
cdr3_aa: CASSGDRVYGYTF

d_call: NA
v_call: TRBV5-1
cdr3_aa: CASSLFGGASTDTQYF

d_call: TRBD1
v_call: TRBV19
cdr3_aa: CASSMGQGRNNSPLHF

d_call: NA
v_call: TRBV2
cdr3_aa: CASSEVGDRRGAFF

d_call: TRBD2
v_call: TRBV9
cdr3_aa: CASSGAKLAGGAEQFF

d_call: TRBD2
v_call: TRBV4-1
cdr3_aa: CASSLRDSGVYNEQFF

d_call: NA
v_call: TRBV4-1
cdr3_aa: CASSQERLSYEQYF

d_call: NA
v_call: TRBV7-9
cdr3_aa: CASSPPDSYEQYF

d_call: TRBD1
v_call: TRBV24-1
cdr3_aa: CATSDSRQGQREKLFF

d_call: NA
v_call: TRBV2
cdr3_aa: CASTIQYGYTF

d_call: NA
v_call: TRBV7-9
cdr3_aa: CASSLWEATGELFF

d_call: NA
v_call: TRBV6-5
cdr3_aa: CASSPGLNQPQHF

d_call: TRBD1
v_call: TRBV27
cdr3_aa: CASSSQGVAGANVLTF

d_call: TRBD2
v_call: TRBV11-2
cdr3_aa: CASSLDVAGETQYF

d_call: NA
v_call: TRBV7-9
cdr3_aa: CASRRVLDTEAFF

d_call: TRBD1
v_call: TRBV28
cdr3_aa: CASRDDRGVSGEQYF

d_call: NA
v_call: TRBV4-3
cdr3_aa: CASRERLSSYNSPLHF

d_call: TRBD1
v_call: TRBV10-3
cdr3_aa: CATSDRVEAEAFF

d_call: TRBD1
v_call: TRBV4-1
cdr3_aa: CASSQDRGEDEKLFF

d_call: TRBD1
v_call: TRBV6-6
cdr3_aa: CASSDRVSYEQYF

d_call: TRBD1
v_call: TRBV7-2
cdr3_aa: CASSQDRGNEQFF

d_call: NA
v_call: TRBV13
cdr3_aa: CASTRRETVNSPLHF

d_call: NA
v_call: TRBV7-3
cdr3_aa: CASSPKGGGVVEQYF

d_call: TRBD1
v_call: TRBV12-5
cdr3_aa: CASGLPRGQYTGELFF